The sequence of this TCR beta chain was determined in a study of T cells after yellow fever vaccination. In making TCR cDNA, 5'RACE template switching added a universal primer site and UMIs to it. TCRdb processed the 5' RACE reads anew with MiXCR; each CDR3 protein has one entry. The sample lists fewer than 500,000 distinct CDR3 sequences, around 20% occurring once. With respect to this clonotype: Its antigen is still unknown.

Notes on the study in general: Subsequent to the booster, the majority of primary-vaccination clones reappeared (under 98% CD4, approximately 90% CD8).

This receptor was obtained from a man between 18 and 35 years old who received the YFV17D yellow fever vaccine. The sample was PBMCs, taken before the yellow fever booster vaccination.

CDR3 DNA: TGTGCTAGCAGACCCCAGGGCTGGCATTCACCCCTCCACTTT. This codes for CASRPQGWHSPLHF. The chain combines TRBV12-5 with TRBJ1-6; weak D call: TRBD1 (5 bases). Germline V lookup: CDR1 LGHNT, CDR2 FRNRAP. The CDR3 loop spans 14 amino acids. Trimming stripped 9 bases from V and 8 bases from J, with 17 bases between.